These 17 T cell receptor beta chains were all obtained from the same sample, sequenced in a study of shared clonotypes between healthy human individuals. Sequenced by immunoSEQ multiplex PCR; TCRdb stores in-frame clones only, minus some. This table holds around 2,000,000 clones, 85% to 95% found once. Sample: naive CD4+ T cells sorted from blood. Subset given: CD45RA+ positively selected. These TCRs come from a man younger than 30 in good health.

The chain links TRBV5-4 to TRBJ2-7; TRBD1 matches at 8 bases. The germline V gene has CDR1 SGHNT and CDR2 YYREEE (reference sequence). V lost 7 bases to trimming and J lost 7 bases; unmatched junction nucleotides: 10. CDR3 size: 13 residues. The CDR3 region is CASGDRDRWEQYF. The CDR3 DNA reads as TGTGCCAGCGGGGACCGGGACAGGTGGGAGCAGTACTTC. Full variable domain (outside the CDR3, taken from reference TRBV5-4 and TRBJ2-7): ETGVTQSPTHLIKTRGQQVTLRCSSQSGHNTVSWYQQALGQGPQFIFQYYREEENGRGNFPPRFSGLQFPNYSSELNVNALELDDSALYLCASGDRDRWEQYFGPGTRLTVT.

The genes are TRBV6-1 and TRBJ2-1, with 9 bases that match TRBD1. The CDR3 contains 15 residues. V shed 1 base, J shed 5 bases, and the junction held 3 bases outside the gene matches. Germline CDR1 is MNHNS and CDR2 is SASEGT. CDR3 sequence reads: CASSEVQGANNEQFF. CDR3 nucleotides: TGTGCCAGCAGTGAAGTACAGGGGGCGAACAATGAGCAGTTCTTC.

The V and J genes are TRBV23-1 and TRBJ1-5, with D possibly TRBD1 on 5 matching bases. TRBV23-1 is assigned to the ORF class and has an uncertain function. This CDR3 is 14 amino acids long. Trimming took off 8 bases at V and 2 bases at J, with 13 bases between the two ends. The CDR3 reads CASGTGAGNQPQHF. In DNA form, the CDR3 reads TGCGCCAGCGGAACCGGGGCTGGCAATCAGCCCCAGCATTTT.

In this sample, this clone turned up once. V usage is TRBV6-5 and J usage is TRBJ1-2; D call uncertain. Germline CDR1 is MNHEY and CDR2 is SVGAGI. V lost 9 bases, J lost 3 bases, and 17 bases lay in between. This CDR3 has 14 residues. Here the CDR3 reads CARIPVTIHYGYTF. CDR3 nucleotides: TGTGCCAGGATACCTGTGACAATTCACTATGGCTACACCTTC.

The J gene is TRBJ2-7, the V gene TRBV4-1; either TRBD1 or TRBD2 may supply D (5 bases each). Germline values: CDR1 MGHRA, CDR2 YSYEKL. The CDR3 has 15 residues. The ends were cut back, 4 bases at V and 5 bases at J, with 18 bases in the middle. The CDR3, as DNA: TGCGCCAGCAGCCGGGGGAGTCAGGGTGTACACGAGCAGTACTTC. Translated: CASSRGSQGVHEQYF.

The J gene is TRBJ2-5, the V gene TRBV7-9; D is perhaps TRBD2 (5 bases). The CDR3 is 14 amino acids. The ends were cut back, 1 base at V and 5 bases at J, with 11 bases in the middle. The germline V gene encodes CDR1 SEHNR and CDR2 FQNEAQ (reference sequence). Written as DNA, the CDR3 is TGTGCCAGCAGCTTAGGCTTGGGGAGTGAGACCCAGTACTTC. Translating it yields CASSLGLGSETQYF.

Many counts were recorded for this clone. J is TRBJ1-4 and V is TRBV30, with a tentative D call TRBD1 (6 bases). Germline V gene lookup returns CDR1 GTSNPN and CDR2 SVGIG (reference sequence). The V end was cut by 0 bases, the J end by 7 bases, with 12 bases between. CDR3 length: 14 residues. This chain's CDR3 is CAWSVPDSVEKLFF. The CDR3 DNA reads as TGTGCCTGGAGTGTCCCGGACAGCGTTGAAAAACTGTTTTTT. Looking up the rest from reference TRBV30 and TRBJ1-4 gives the full variable domain: SQTIHQWPATLVQPVGSPLSLECTVEGTSNPNLYWYRQAAGRGLQLLFYSVGIGQISSEVPQNLSASRPQDRQFILSSKKLLLSDSGFYLCAWSVPDSVEKLFFGSGTQLSVL.

On this clone itself: One junction end disagrees with the germline gene, perhaps due to a read error. CDR3 sequence reads: CASSPKGLANEQFF. The CDR3 bases are TGTGCTAGCAGCCCCAAGGGGCTCGCCAATGAGCAGTTCTTC. The chain employs TRBV7-7 and TRBJ2-1; possible D gene TRBD1, 5 bases. The germline V gene encodes CDR1 SSHAT and CDR2 FNYEAQ (reference sequence). The CDR3 totals 14 residues.

V and J are TRBV2 and TRBJ1-3, with 11 bases matching TRBD1. V gave up 7 bases and J gave up 1 base; unmatched junction bases: 3. The CDR3 length is 15 residues. CDR1 is SNHLY and CDR2 is FYNNEI in the germline V gene. CDR3 sequence: CASTRDRGSGNTIYF. CDR3 coding DNA: TGTGCCAGCACCCGGGACAGGGGGTCTGGAAACACCATATATTTT.

This rearrangement joins TRBV14 to TRBJ1-1; D gene unclear. This CDR3 contains 15 residues. Germline lookup yields CDR1 SGHDN and CDR2 FVKESK. The ends were cut back, 0 bases at V and 4 bases at J, with 12 bases in the middle. The chain's CDR3 is CASSQDWPRATEAFF. CDR3 bases: TGTGCCAGCAGCCAAGATTGGCCCCGGGCCACTGAAGCTTTCTTT.

CDR3 in amino acids: CASSRDPTGQGADGYTF. The DNA of the CDR3 is TGTGCCAGCTCCCGAGACCCGACGGGACAGGGGGCAGATGGCTACACCTTC. V usage is TRBV9 and J usage is TRBJ1-2; 12 positions agree with TRBD1. Germline values: CDR1 SGDLS, CDR2 YYNGEE. J gave up 6 bases and V 7 bases, and 16 bases lay outside the gene matches. This CDR3 spans 17 amino acids.

Concerning this clone: Since a much larger clone is just one base distant, this may be a read error. Other DNA sequences in this sample translate to the same CDR3. The chain carries TRBV7-9 and TRBJ2-7; D is unclear. The CDR3 totals 12 residues. Trimming removed 4 bases at V and 0 bases at J, with 4 bases between. Germline V lookup: CDR1 SEHNR, CDR2 FQNEAQ (reference sequence). In DNA, the CDR3 is TGTGCCAGCAGCTCCCTCTCCTACGAGCAGTACTTC. As protein: CASSSLSYEQYF.

The rearrangement uses TRBV7-9 and TRBJ2-6; D might be TRBD2 (6 bases). This CDR3 region has 15 residues. Trimming took 4 bases from V and 2 from J, leaving 9 bases between them. Per germline, CDR1 SEHNR and CDR2 FQNEAQ (reference sequence). CDR3 region: CASSYPGAGANVLTF. The CDR3 DNA is TGTGCCAGCAGCTACCCGGGGGCTGGGGCCAACGTCCTGACTTTC.

This clone was seen only once. V and J are TRBV4-1 and TRBJ1-2; possibly TRBD1 for D (5 bases). This CDR3 is 13 amino acids long. Germline CDR1 reads MGHRA; CDR2 reads YSYEKL. Trimming cost V 0 bases and J 13 bases, with 15 bases left between them. The CDR3 coding sequence is TGCGCCAGCAGCCAAGACATAGCCAGGGTGGTCACCTTC. Translation: CASSQDIARVVTF.

This clone was picked up one time. The chain carries TRBV10-3 and TRBJ2-7, with a tentative D call TRBD2 (6 bases). The CDR3 runs to 16 residues. V was shortened by 3 bases and J by 3 bases, with 18 bases between the two germline ends. Germline CDR1 ENHRY, CDR2 SYGVKD. The CDR3 loop is CAISEGKGTGLYEQYF. In DNA form, the CDR3 reads TGTGCCATCAGTGAAGGAAAGGGAACGGGACTCTACGAGCAGTACTTC.

Turning to this clone: Distinct nucleotide sequences in the sample also encode this CDR3. The CDR3 DNA reads TGTGCCAGCAGCCCAGGGACCAGCGGCACAGATACGCAGTATTTT. As protein: CASSPGTSGTDTQYF. J is TRBJ2-3 and V is TRBV7-9; tentatively, D is TRBD1 or TRBD2 (5 bases each). V was clipped by 5 bases and J by 1 base, with 13 bases between them. The CDR3 contains 15 residues. In germline, CDR1 is SEHNR, CDR2 FQNEAQ (reference sequence).

V usage is TRBV12-5 and J usage is TRBJ1-5; D is uncertain. Germline V gives CDR1 LGHNT, CDR2 FRNRAP. The V and J ends lost 3 bases and 7 bases respectively, with 19 bases between them. This CDR3 region has 16 residues. The CDR3 DNA reads TGTGCTAGTGGTTTCCAGACGTTTCAGGTAAGGCAGCCCCAGCATTTT. Residues: CASGFQTFQVRQPQHF.